This TCR beta chain came from a study of cytomegalovirus exposure and HLA in healthy donors. The PCR contained 60 Vbeta and 13 Jbeta primers. The method was immunoSEQ multiplex PCR; TCRdb's version includes in-frame clones alone and lacks a portion of them. The profile covers under 150,000 clones, with around two thirds appearing a single time and approximately 2.5% taken by the ten largest. Germline V lookup: CDR1 LNHNV, CDR2 YYDKDF (reference sequence). The trim removed 5 bases at V and 6 bases at J, leaving 10 bases unmatched. This CDR3 has 15 residues. This receptor was taken from a woman between 40 and 55 years old in good health and CMV-seronegative. Sequencing was carried out using PBMCs. The chain has TRBV15 and TRBJ1-1, with 9 bases aligning to TRBD1. The chain's CDR3 is CATSPWTGEGPEAFF. The CDR3 bases are TGTGCCACCAGCCCCTGGACAGGGGAAGGCCCTGAAGCTTTCTTT.